This T cell receptor beta chain is drawn from a study of blood T cell repertoires in COVID-19. Whole-study context: The study drew acute and convalescent COVID-19 samples from the United States, Italy and Spain.

Authors' methods: Amplification of reference gene primers provided the estimated nucleated cell counts. Sequenced by immunoSEQ multiplex PCR; TCRdb stores in-frame clones only, minus some. V and J calls and clone size are as listed in that table; D and trimming were resolved from the DNA. The sample includes a few hundred thousand clones, 85% to 90% of them seen just once. The CDR3 totals 13 residues. V lost 4 bases and J 5 bases, leaving 13 bases between the germline ends. Looked up from germline, CDR1 is SGDLS and CDR2 is YYNGEE. The chain carries TRBV9 and TRBJ2-7; no clear D. The sequenced sample was PBMCs or T cells enriched from blood (not recorded which). This sequence originates from a woman aged 35 to 49 who had recovered from COVID-19. The CDR3 is CASSPTVSNEQYF. The CDR3 DNA reads TGTGCCAGCAGCCCAACCGTTAGCAACGAGCAGTACTTC.